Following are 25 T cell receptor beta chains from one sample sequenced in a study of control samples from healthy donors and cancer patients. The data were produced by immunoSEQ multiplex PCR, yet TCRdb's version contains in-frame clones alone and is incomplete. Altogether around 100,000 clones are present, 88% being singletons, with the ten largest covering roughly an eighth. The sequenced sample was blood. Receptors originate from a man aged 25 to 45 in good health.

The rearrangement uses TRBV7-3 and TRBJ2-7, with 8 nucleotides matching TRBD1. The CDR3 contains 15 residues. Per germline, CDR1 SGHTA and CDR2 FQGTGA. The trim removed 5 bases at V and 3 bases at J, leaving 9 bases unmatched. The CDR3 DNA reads TGTGCCAGCAGCGTGGACAGGGCGGTATACTACGAGCAGTACTTC. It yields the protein CASSVDRAVYYEQYF.

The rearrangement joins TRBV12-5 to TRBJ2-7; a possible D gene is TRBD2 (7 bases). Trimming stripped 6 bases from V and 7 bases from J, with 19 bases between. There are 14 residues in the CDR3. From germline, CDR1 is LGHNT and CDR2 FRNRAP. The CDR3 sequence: CASGPNGGAREQYF. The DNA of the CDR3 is TGTGCTAGTGGGCCCAATGGGGGGGCGAGGGAGCAGTACTTC.

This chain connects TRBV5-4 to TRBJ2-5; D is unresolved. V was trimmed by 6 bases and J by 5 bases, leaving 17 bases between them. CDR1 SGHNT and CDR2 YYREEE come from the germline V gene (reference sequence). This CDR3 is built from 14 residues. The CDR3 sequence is CASKGDPDGETQYF. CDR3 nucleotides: TGTGCCAGCAAAGGCGACCCCGATGGCGAGACCCAGTACTTC.

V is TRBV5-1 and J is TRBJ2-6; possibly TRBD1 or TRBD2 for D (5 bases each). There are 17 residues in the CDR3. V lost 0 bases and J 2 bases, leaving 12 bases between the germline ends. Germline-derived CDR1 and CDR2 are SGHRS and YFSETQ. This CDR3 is CASSLVAGTAGANVLTF. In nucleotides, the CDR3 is TGCGCCAGCAGCTTGGTGGCAGGGACCGCTGGGGCCAACGTCCTGACTTTC.

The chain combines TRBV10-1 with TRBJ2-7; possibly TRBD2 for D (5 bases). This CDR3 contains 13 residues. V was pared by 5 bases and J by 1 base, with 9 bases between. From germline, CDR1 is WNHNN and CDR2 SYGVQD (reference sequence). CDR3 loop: CASSFPGSYEQYF. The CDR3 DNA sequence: TGCGCCAGCAGTTTCCCGGGATCCTACGAGCAGTACTTC.

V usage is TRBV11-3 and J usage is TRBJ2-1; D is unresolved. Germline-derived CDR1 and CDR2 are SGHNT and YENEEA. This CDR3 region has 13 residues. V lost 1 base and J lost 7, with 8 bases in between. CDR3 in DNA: TGTGCCAGCAGCTTAGGGGCCATAAATGAGCAGTTCTTC. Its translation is CASSLGAINEQFF.

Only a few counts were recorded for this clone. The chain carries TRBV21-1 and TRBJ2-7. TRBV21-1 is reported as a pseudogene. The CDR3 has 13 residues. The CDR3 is CASSKGNDYEQYF. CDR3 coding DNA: TGTGCCAGCAGCAAGGGGAACGACTACGAGCAGTACTTC.

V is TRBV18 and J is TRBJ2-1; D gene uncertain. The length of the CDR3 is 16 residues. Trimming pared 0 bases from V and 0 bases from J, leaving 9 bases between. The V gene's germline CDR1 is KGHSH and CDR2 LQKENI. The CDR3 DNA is TGTGCCAGCTCACCACCGCAGATGAGCTCCTACAATGAGCAGTTCTTC. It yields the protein CASSPPQMSSYNEQFF.

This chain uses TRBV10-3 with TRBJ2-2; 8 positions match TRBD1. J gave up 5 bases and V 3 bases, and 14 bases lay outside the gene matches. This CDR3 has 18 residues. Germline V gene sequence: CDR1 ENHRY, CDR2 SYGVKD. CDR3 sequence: CAISDLLRTGKFTGELFF. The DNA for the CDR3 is TGTGCCATCAGTGATTTACTCAGGACAGGGAAGTTTACCGGGGAGCTGTTTTTT.

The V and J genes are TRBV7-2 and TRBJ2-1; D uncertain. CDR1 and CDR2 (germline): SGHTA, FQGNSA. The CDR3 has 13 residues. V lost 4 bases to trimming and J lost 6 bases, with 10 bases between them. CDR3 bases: TGTGCCAGCAGCTCCCAACTCGGCAATGAGCAGTTCTTC. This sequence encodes CASSSQLGNEQFF. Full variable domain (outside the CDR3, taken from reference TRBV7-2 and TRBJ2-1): GAGVSQSPSNKVTEKGKDVELRCDPISGHTALYWYRQSLGQGLEFLIYFQGNSAPDKSGLPSDRFSAERTGGSVSTLTIQRTQQEDSAVYLCASSSQLGNEQFFGPGTRLTVL.

In nucleotides, the CDR3 is TGTGCCAGCCGAAATATGCGGTCCACCACAGATACGCAGTATTTT. Translating gives CASRNMRSTTDTQYF. J is TRBJ2-3 and V is TRBV27; D call uncertain. Germline CDR1 reads MNHEY; CDR2 reads SMNVEV (reference sequence). The CDR3 covers 15 residues. The germline V and J ends were trimmed by 8 bases and 2 bases, with 17 bases remaining between them.

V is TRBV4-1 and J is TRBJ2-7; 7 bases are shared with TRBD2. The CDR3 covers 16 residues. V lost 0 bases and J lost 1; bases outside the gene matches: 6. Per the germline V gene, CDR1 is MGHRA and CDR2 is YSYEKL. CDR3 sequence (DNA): TGCGCCAGCAGCCAAGAACCGGGGGGTGCTTCCTACGAGCAGTACTTC. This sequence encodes CASSQEPGGASYEQYF.

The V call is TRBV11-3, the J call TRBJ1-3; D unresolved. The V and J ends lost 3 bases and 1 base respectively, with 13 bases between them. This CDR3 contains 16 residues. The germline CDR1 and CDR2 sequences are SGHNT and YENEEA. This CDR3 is CASSFGQAESGNTIYF. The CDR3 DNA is TGTGCCAGCAGCTTCGGGCAGGCGGAATCTGGAAACACCATATATTTT.

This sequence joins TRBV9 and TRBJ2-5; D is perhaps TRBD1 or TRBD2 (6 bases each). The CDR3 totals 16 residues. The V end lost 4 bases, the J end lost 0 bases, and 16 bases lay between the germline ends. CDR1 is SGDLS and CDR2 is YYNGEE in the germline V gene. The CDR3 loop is CASSPRGGRHQETQYF. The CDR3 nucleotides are TGTGCCAGCAGCCCCCGAGGGGGGCGGCACCAAGAGACCCAGTACTTC.

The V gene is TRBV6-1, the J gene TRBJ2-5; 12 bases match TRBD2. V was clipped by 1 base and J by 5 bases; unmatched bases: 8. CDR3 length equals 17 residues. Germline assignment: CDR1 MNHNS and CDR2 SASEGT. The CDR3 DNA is TGTGCCAGCAGTGAAGGAAGGACTAGCGGGAATGAGGAGACCCAGTACTTC. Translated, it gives CASSEGRTSGNEETQYF.

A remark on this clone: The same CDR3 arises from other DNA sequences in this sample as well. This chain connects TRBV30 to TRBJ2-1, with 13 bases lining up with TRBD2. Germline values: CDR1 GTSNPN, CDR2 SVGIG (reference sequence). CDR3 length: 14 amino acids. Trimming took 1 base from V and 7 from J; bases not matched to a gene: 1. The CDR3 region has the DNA TGTGCCTGGAGTGAGACTAGCGGGGGGAATGAGCAGTTCTTC. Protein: CAWSETSGGNEQFF.

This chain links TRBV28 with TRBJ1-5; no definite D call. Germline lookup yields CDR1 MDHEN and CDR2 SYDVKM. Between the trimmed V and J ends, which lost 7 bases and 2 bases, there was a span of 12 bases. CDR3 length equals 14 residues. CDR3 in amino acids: CASIMDPGNQPQHF. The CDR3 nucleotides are TGTGCCAGCATCATGGACCCCGGCAATCAGCCCCAGCATTTT.

This CDR3 is CASRLEGERRQFF. In nucleotides, the CDR3 is TGTGCCAGCAGACTAGAGGGGGAAAGACGGCAGTTCTTC. This chain joins TRBV7-9 and TRBJ2-1, with D maybe TRBD1 (6 bases). This CDR3 region has 13 residues. The ends were cut back, 6 bases at V and 12 bases at J, with 18 bases in the middle. Germline CDR1 is SEHNR and CDR2 is FQNEAQ (reference sequence). Looking up the rest from reference TRBV7-9 and TRBJ2-1 gives the full variable domain: DTGVSQNPRHKITKRGQNVTFRCDPISEHNRLYWYRQTLGQGPEFLTYFQNEAQLEKSRLLSDRFSAERPKGSFSTLEIQRTEQGDSAMYLCASRLEGERRQFFGPGTRLTVL.

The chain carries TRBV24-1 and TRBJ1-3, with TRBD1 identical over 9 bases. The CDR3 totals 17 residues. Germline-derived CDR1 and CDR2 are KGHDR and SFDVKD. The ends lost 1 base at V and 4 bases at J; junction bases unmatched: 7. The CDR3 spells CATSDFHRGRLGNTIYF. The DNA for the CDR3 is TGTGCCACCAGTGATTTTCACAGGGGGCGTCTCGGAAACACCATATATTTT.

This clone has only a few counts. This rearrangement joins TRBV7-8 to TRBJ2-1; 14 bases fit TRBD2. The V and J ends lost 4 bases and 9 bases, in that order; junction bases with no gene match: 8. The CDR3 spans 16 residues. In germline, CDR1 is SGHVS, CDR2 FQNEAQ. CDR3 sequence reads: CASSSRLAGGLREQFF. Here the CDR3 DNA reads TGTGCCAGCAGCTCAAGACTAGCGGGAGGGTTGCGTGAGCAGTTCTTC.

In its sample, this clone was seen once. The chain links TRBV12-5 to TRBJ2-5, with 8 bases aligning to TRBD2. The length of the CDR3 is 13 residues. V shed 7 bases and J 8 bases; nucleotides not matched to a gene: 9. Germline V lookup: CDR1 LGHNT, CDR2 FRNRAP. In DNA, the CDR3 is TGTGCTAGTGCCGATAGCGGGGAGCTTACCCAGTACTTC. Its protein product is CASADSGELTQYF.

The CDR3 bases are TGTGCCAGCAGGTTGGGGGGCCAGCCCCAGCATTTT. Its translation is CASRLGGQPQHF. The chain couples TRBV6-5 to TRBJ1-5; the D gene is possibly TRBD1 (6 bases). Germline V lookup: CDR1 MNHEY, CDR2 SVGAGI. V was clipped by 6 bases and J by 7 bases, with 10 bases between them. The length of the CDR3 is 12 residues.

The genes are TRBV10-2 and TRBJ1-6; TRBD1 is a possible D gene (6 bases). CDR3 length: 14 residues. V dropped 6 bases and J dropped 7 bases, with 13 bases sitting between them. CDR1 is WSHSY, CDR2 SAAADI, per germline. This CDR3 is CASRRGFENSPLHF. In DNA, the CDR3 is TGCGCCAGCAGGAGGGGGTTCGAGAATTCACCCCTCCACTTT.

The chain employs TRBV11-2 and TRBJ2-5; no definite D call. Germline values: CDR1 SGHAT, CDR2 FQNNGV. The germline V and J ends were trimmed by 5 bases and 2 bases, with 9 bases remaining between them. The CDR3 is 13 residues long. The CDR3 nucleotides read TGTGCCAGCAGCCCCGGGTCGCAAGAGACCCAGTACTTC. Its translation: CASSPGSQETQYF.

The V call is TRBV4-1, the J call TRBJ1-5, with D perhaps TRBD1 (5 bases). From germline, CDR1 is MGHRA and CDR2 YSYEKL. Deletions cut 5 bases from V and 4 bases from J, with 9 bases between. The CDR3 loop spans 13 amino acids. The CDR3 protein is CASSSGFNQPQHF. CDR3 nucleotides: TGCGCCAGCAGCTCAGGGTTTAATCAGCCCCAGCATTTT.